This record concerns one T cell receptor beta chain sequence. These data belong to a study of beta chain features in type 1 diabetes. Of the isolated RNA, all was reverse transcribed, and so the sequenced material was expressed TCRB transcripts. Clones were sequenced by immunoSEQ multiplex PCR, and TCRdb holds only the in-frame ones, with some missing. The sample includes under 450,000 clones, 14% of them seen just once. Material for sequencing was naive CD4+ T cells from blood. The clonotype was recovered from a young man in good health.

The CDR3: CASSLQDGVALSTDTQYF. DNA of the CDR3: TGCGCCAGCAGCCTCCAAGACGGGGTAGCCCTTAGCACAGATACGCAGTATTTT. The V call is TRBV4-1, the J call TRBJ2-3, with a tentative D call TRBD2 (5 bases). Germline V lookup: CDR1 MGHRA, CDR2 YSYEKL. The CDR3 has 18 residues. With 4 bases removed from V and 0 bases from J, the gap between germline ends came to 20 bases.